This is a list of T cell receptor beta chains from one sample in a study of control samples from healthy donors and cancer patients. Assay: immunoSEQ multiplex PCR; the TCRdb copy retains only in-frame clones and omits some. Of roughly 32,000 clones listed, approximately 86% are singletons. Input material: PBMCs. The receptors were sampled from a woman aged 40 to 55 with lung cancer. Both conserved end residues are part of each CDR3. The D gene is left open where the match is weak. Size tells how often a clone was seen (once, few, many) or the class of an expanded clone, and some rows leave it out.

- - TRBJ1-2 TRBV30 TGTGCCTGGAGTGAGGGGGGCCAATATGGCTACACCTTC CAWSEGGQYGYTF
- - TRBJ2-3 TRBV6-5 TGTGCCAGCAGGCTCGGGGCAGATACGCAGTATTTT CASRLGADTQYF
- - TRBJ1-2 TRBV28 TGTGCCAGCAGTTTTCCGCGGGGGGACATTCACTATGGCTACACCTTC CASSFPRGDIHYGYTF
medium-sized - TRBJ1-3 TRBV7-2 TGTGCCAGCAGCCAAACGTCTGGAAACACCATATATTTT CASSQTSGNTIYF
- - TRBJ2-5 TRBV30 TGTGCCTGGGGGGGAGAGTGGGCAGAGACCCAGTACTTC CAWGGEWAETQYF
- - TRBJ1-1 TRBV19 TGTGCCAGTGGCTCACTTGGGGTTAGGAACACTGAAGCTTTCTTT CASGSLGVRNTEAFF
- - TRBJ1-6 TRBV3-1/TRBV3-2 TGTGCCAGCAGCCAAGACAGTTCACCCCTCCACTTT CASSQDSSPLHF
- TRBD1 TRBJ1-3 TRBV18 TGTGCCAGCTCACCACCCGGGACAGGGGGTATAGCTGGAAACACCATATATTTT CASSPPGTGGIAGNTIYF
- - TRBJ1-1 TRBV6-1 TGTGCCAGCAGTGAAGCAGGGGCGAACACTGAAGCTTTCTTT CASSEAGANTEAFF
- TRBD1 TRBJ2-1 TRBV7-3 TGTGCCAGCAGCCGGGACAGGGCCAATGAGCAGTTCTTC CASSRDRANEQFF
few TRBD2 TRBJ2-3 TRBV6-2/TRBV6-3 TGTGCCAGCAGTCTCGTAGCGGGGGAAGGCACAGATACGCAGTATTTT CASSLVAGEGTDTQYF
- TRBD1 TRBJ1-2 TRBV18 TGTGCCAGCTCACCAGGGTTGGACAGGGACTATGGCTACACCTTC CASSPGLDRDYGYTF
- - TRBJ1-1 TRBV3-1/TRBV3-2 TGTGCCAGCAGTAGACAGCCGAACACTGAAGCTTTCTTT CASSRQPNTEAFF
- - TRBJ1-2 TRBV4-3 TGCGCCAGCAGCCAAGAGGGGGTGGTAGGGACATTCTATGGCTACACCTTC CASSQEGVVGTFYGYTF
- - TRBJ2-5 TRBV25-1 TGTGCCAGCAGTGAATTTGCAGGAGAGACCCAGTACTTC CASSEFAGETQYF
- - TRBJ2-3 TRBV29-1 TGCAGCGTCCTGATGGGCAGGGACAGCACAGATACGCAGTATTTT CSVLMGRDSTDTQYF
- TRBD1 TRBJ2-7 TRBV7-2 TGTGCCAGCAGCTCGGACAGGTGGCGCGAGCAGTACTTC CASSSDRWREQYF
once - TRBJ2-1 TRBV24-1 TGTGCCACCGGCAGCTCCTACAATGAGCAGTTCTTC CATGSSYNEQFF
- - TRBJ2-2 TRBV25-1 TGTGCCAGCAGGGAGGGCTGGGGCACCGGGGAGCTGTTTTTT CASREGWGTGELFF
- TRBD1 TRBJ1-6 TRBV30 TGTGCCTGGAGTGCCATCGACAGGGTGGTTGCACCCCTCCACTTT CAWSAIDRVVAPLHF
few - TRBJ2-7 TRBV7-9 TGTGCCAGCAGCTTAAACAGCTACGAGCAGTACTTC CASSLNSYEQYF
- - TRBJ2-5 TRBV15 TGTGCCACCAGCAGAGATGGGACATGGGTGGGAGAGACCCAGTACTTC CATSRDGTWVGETQYF
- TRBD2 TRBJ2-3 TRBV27 TGTGCCAGCAGTCCGGGTAGCGGGGACTACACAGATACGCAGTATTTT CASSPGSGDYTDTQYF
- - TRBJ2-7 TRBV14 TGTGCCAGCAGCCCGTATGGGTCCTACGAGCAGTACTTC CASSPYGSYEQYF
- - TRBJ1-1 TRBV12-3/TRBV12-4 TGTGCCAGCAGTTGGGCGAACACTGAAGCTTTCTTT CASSWANTEAFF
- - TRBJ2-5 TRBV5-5 TGTGCCAGCAGCCCTCAAGAGACCCAGTACTTC CASSPQETQYF
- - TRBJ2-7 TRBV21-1 TGTGCCAGCAGCAATCACCCCCTCGAGGATCTCTCCTACGAGCAGTACTTC CASSNHPLEDLSYEQYF
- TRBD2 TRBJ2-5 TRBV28 TGTGCCAGCAACGTGGTAGCGGGGGTGGAAGAGACCCAGTACTTC CASNVVAGVEETQYF
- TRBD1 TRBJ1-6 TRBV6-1 TGTGCCAGCAGAGAAGGAGGACAGGGGATGTGGACCCTCCACTTT CASREGGQGMWTLHF
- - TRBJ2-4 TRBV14 TGTGCCAGCAGCCAAGTGCGGGGATTAGCCAAAAACATTCAGCACTTC CASSQVRGLAKNIQHF
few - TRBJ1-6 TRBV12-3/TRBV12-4 TGTGCCAGCAGTTGGGAGAGACATTCACCCCTCCACTTT CASSWERHSPLHF
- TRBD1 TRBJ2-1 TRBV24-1 TGTGCCACCAGTGAACCGACAGGGGAGGATGAGCAGTTCTTC CATSEPTGEDEQFF
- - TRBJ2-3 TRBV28 TGTGCCAGCAGGGAAACAGGGGACCGGGAGGCAGATACGCAGTATTTT CASRETGDREADTQYF
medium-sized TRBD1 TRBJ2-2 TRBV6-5 TGTGCCAGCAGCCGAGGGGGACAGGGGTACGGGGAGCTGTTTTTT CASSRGGQGYGELFF
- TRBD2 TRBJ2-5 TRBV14 TGTGCCAGCAGCCAAGGCGGGGGTATCCAAGAGACCCAGTACTTC CASSQGGGIQETQYF
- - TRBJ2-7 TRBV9 TGTGCCAGCAGCTCCGAGCCCTACGAGCAGTACTTC CASSSEPYEQYF
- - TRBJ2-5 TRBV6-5 TGTGCCAGCAGTAGAGGGACACCGAAGCAAGAGACCCAGTACTTC CASSRGTPKQETQYF
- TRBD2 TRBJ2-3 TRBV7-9 TGTGCCAGCAGTACCGGGACTACGGGTAGCACAGATACGCAGTATTTT CASSTGTTGSTDTQYF
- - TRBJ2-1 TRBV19 TGTGCCAGTAGTCGACAGGCATATGAGCAGTTCTTC CASSRQAYEQFF
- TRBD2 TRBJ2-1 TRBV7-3 TGTGCCAGCAGCCCGGCGGGGGGTAAATACAATGAGCAGTTCTTC CASSPAGGKYNEQFF
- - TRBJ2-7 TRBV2 TGTGCCAGCATGCCTCCCTCCGGCTACGAGCAGTACTTC CASMPPSGYEQYF
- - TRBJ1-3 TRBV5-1 TGCGCCAGCAGCTCGGACGGTTCCTCTGGAAACACCATATATTTT CASSSDGSSGNTIYF
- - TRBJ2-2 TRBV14 TGTGCCAGCAGCCAAGAGCTGTATACCGGGGAGCTGTTTTTT CASSQELYTGELFF
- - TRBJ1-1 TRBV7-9 TGTGCCAGCAGCTTGATTCCAGGGTGGGGGAACACTGAAGCTTTCTTT CASSLIPGWGNTEAFF
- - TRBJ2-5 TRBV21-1 TGTGCCAGCAGAGCTGTACTAGCTACACTTTCTGAGACCCAGTACTTC CASRAVLATLSETQYF